The rows below give T cell receptor beta chains drawn from one sample of a study of cytomegalovirus exposure and HLA in healthy donors. The repertoire was sequenced with immunoSEQ multiplex PCR; TCRdb's copy has only in-frame clones and lacks some. The sample consists of about 56,000 clones, just over 90% of them appearing once. What was sequenced was PBMCs. These receptors were obtained from a man younger than 35 in good health and CMV-seronegative. CDR3s include the opening cysteine and the closing phenylalanine or tryptophan. A D gene is named only where the DNA matches it firmly. Clone size is stated in some rows and not others, as once, few, many or a class when expanded.

D gene,J gene,V gene,clone size,CDR3 protein,CDR3 DNA
NA,TRBJ1-2,TRBV28,NA,CASSFLTLGDYGYTF,TGTGCCAGCAGTTTTTTGACGCTAGGAGACTATGGCTACACCTTC
TRBD1,TRBJ1-2,TRBV10-3,once,CAISESGRGQLTF,TGTGCCATCAGTGAGTCGGGCAGGGGGCAACTCACCTTC
TRBD1,TRBJ2-3,TRBV5-1,NA,CASSSRTGRPADTQYF,TGCGCCAGCAGCTCAAGGACAGGGAGGCCAGCAGATACGCAGTATTTT
TRBD1,TRBJ2-3,TRBV28,NA,CASSPPGQGKSDTQYF,TGTGCCAGCAGTCCCCCGGGACAGGGGAAGTCGGATACGCAGTATTTT
NA,TRBJ2-2,TRBV28,NA,CASSPTAGTNTGELFF,TGTGCCAGCAGCCCTACGGCAGGGACGAACACCGGGGAGCTGTTTTTT
NA,TRBJ2-2,TRBV9,NA,CASSVYTTNTGELFF,TGTGCCAGCAGCGTATACACAACGAACACCGGGGAGCTGTTTTTT
TRBD2,TRBJ2-1,TRBV29-1,NA,CSVAGTSGSGNEQFF,TGCAGCGTTGCCGGGACTAGCGGGAGCGGGAATGAGCAGTTCTTC
NA,TRBJ2-1,TRBV19,NA,CASKEAGLGNEQFF,TGTGCCAGTAAGGAGGCGGGGCTAGGCAATGAGCAGTTCTTC
TRBD1,TRBJ2-7,TRBV7-2,NA,CASSLDRDRAPYEQYF,TGTGCCAGCAGCTTAGACCGGGACAGGGCGCCCTACGAGCAGTACTTC
TRBD2,TRBJ2-7,TRBV11-2,NA,CASSLGRGLAVYEQYF,TGTGCCAGCAGCTTAGGGCGGGGACTAGCGGTCTACGAGCAGTACTTC
NA,TRBJ2-7,TRBV19,few,CASSIGLAIYEQYF,TGTGCCAGTAGTATAGGCCTAGCGATCTACGAGCAGTACTTC
NA,TRBJ2-7,TRBV6-6,once,CASSTMGLGGREQYF,TGTGCCAGCAGCACGATGGGATTGGGAGGACGCGAGCAGTACTTC
TRBD1,TRBJ2-7,TRBV7-8,NA,CASSEMQGADEQYF,TGTGCCAGCAGCGAAATGCAGGGGGCCGACGAGCAGTACTTC
NA,TRBJ2-2,TRBV6-4,NA,CASAAANTGELFF,TGTGCCAGCGCAGCGGCCAACACCGGGGAGCTGTTTTTT
TRBD2,TRBJ2-1,TRBV7-9,NA,CASSLPGTSGNEQFF,TGTGCCAGCAGCCTACCCGGGACTAGCGGAAATGAGCAGTTCTTC
TRBD1,TRBJ2-7,TRBV2,few,CASSVDRGNEEQYF,TGTGCCAGCAGTGTGGACAGGGGAAATGAGGAGCAGTACTTC
TRBD1,TRBJ2-7,TRBV7-9,NA,CASSLGQGDEQYF,TGTGCCAGCAGCTTAGGTCAGGGGGACGAGCAGTACTTC
NA,TRBJ2-5,TRBV28,NA,CASRNRGGGGMETQYF,TGTGCCAGCAGAAATCGAGGGGGGGGTGGAATGGAGACCCAGTACTTC
NA,TRBJ1-5,TRBV6-5,NA,CASSSGENQPQHF,TGTGCCAGCAGTTCGGGGGAAAATCAGCCCCAGCATTTT
TRBD2,TRBJ2-1,TRBV10-2,NA,CASSEAGKSDEQFF,TGCGCCAGCAGTGAAGCGGGAAAGTCTGATGAGCAGTTCTTC
NA,TRBJ1-1,TRBV19,NA,CASSIVGAGNTEAFF,TGTGCCAGTAGTATAGTAGGGGCAGGGAACACTGAAGCTTTCTTT
TRBD2,TRBJ2-3,TRBV9,NA,CASSVGQREFSDTQYF,TGTGCCAGCAGCGTAGGCCAGCGGGAATTCTCAGATACGCAGTATTTT
TRBD1,TRBJ1-4,TRBV5-1,NA,CASSLGGQGNNEKLFF,TGCGCCAGCAGCTTGGGAGGACAGGGAAATAATGAAAAACTGTTTTTT
NA,TRBJ2-3,TRBV28,NA,CASSLRLVGTDTQYF,TGTGCCAGCAGTCTAAGACTAGTTGGAACAGATACGCAGTATTTT
TRBD2,TRBJ2-7,TRBV7-9,few,CASSPGLTLGEQYF,TGTGCCAGCAGCCCGGGACTAACCTTAGGGGAGCAGTACTTC
TRBD2,TRBJ2-3,TRBV28,NA,CASSLSRGVTDTQYF,TGTGCCAGCAGTTTATCTCGGGGGGTCACAGATACGCAGTATTTT
NA,TRBJ1-2,TRBV19,few,CASTPWAGNGYTF,TGTGCCAGTACCCCCTGGGCAGGGAATGGCTACACCTTC
TRBD1,TRBJ2-7,TRBV5-5,NA,CASSPGGGTGYEQYF,TGTGCCAGCAGCCCGGGAGGCGGGACAGGGTACGAGCAGTACTTC
TRBD2,TRBJ2-7,TRBV10-3,NA,CAIGTRTYEQYF,TGTGCCATAGGGACTAGGACCTACGAGCAGTACTTC
TRBD2,TRBJ2-7,TRBV5-1,NA,CASRPLLAGAYEQYF,TGCGCCAGCAGACCCCTCCTAGCGGGCGCCTACGAGCAGTACTTC
TRBD2,TRBJ2-1,TRBV7-2,NA,CASRRGLAGGEQFF,TGTGCCAGCAGACGAGGACTAGCGGGAGGGGAGCAGTTCTTC
NA,TRBJ2-7,TRBV5-4,NA,CASSLLKGAHEQYF,TGTGCCAGCAGCTTGTTGAAGGGAGCCCACGAGCAGTACTTC